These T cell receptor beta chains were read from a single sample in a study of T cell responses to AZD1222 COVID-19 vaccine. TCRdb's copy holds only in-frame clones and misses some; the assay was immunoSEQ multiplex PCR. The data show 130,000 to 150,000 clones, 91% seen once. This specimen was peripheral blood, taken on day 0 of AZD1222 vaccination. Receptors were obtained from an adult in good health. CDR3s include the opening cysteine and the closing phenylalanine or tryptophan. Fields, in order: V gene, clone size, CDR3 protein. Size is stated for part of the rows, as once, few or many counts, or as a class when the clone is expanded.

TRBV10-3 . CAISTRDTQQTQYF
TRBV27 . CASRGPSLSYGYTF
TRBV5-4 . CASSPDLTSLDEQYF
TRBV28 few CASDRGGLGQPQHF
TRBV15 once CATSREQEFEQFF
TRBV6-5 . CASRRTGTYEQYF
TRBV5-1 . CASSSGLAPSNEQFF
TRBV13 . CASSLSHGQGAEDTQYF
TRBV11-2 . CASSLEGWNNEKLFF
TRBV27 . CASAYRVTYEQYF
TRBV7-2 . CASSSAGDRETQYF
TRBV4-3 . CASSQDRGTGANVLTF
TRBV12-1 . CASRLLQGGGEAFF
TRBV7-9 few CASSLGGGTGNEKLFF
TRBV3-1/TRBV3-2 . CASSQGRTYEQYF
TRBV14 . CASSEGIEAFF
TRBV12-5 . CASGRGLNTEAFF
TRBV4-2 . CASSQAPRNTEAFF
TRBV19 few CASSDRGRYGYTF
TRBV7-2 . CASSLARGPPRDEQYF
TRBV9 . CASSTSTGDNEQFF
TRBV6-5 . CASRLWGKEKLFF
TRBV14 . CASSQLPWGGTLDTQYF
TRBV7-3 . CASSSGTGQVYGYTF
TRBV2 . CASSARPANTGELFF
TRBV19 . CASHQRAGELFF
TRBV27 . CASSSDWASSYNSPLHF
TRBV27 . CASSHRGPSSYEQYF
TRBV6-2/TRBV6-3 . CASSYGGLNTEAFF
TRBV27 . CASSWGWDGRDYEQYF
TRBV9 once CASSVREDSGYTF
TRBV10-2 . CASKVAGAYEQYF
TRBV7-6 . CASSHTGASGQETQYF
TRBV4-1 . CASSQGQGQPQHF
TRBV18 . CASSRDGISYNSPLHF
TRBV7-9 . CASSFGLAEETQYF
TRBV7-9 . CASSLRPGLSGNTIYF
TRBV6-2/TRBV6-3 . CASSQLVRGTDTQYF
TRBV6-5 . CASTGQSGNGYTF
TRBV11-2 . CASSLGRAGTYEQYF
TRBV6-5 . CASSYGSLGADTQYF
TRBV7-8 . CASTLGRPGDRGGYEQYF